Listed below are T cell receptor beta chains from one sample, sequenced in a study of OX40 agonist ivuxolimab in advanced cancers. Assay used: immunoSEQ multiplex PCR; TCRdb lists only in-frame clones, some missing. In the table there are 69,000 or so clones, about four fifths of which are singletons. The sequencing used CD4+ or CD8+ T cells sorted from blood, collected in a trial of the OX40 agonist ivuxolimab. The receptors stem from an adult with an advanced solid tumor such as melanoma, head and neck, liver or kidney cancer. Each CDR3 is given with its conserved first and last residue. Each record gives: V gene, clone size, D gene, J gene, CDR3 protein, CDR3 DNA. A D gene is named only where the DNA matches it firmly. Only some rows state a clone size, as once, few, many or a class for expanded clones.

>TRBV28|.|.|TRBJ2-3
CASRTGSTDTQYF
TGTGCCAGCAGGACGGGTAGCACAGATACGCAGTATTTT
>TRBV23-1|.|.|TRBJ1-6
CASSQRVDSLNPYNSPLHF
TGCGCCAGCAGTCAACGGGTCGACAGCCTAAATCCCTATAATTCACCCCTCCACTTT
>TRBV7-3|.|.|TRBJ2-5
CASSAGVQETQYF
TGTGCCAGCAGCGCTGGGGTCCAAGAGACCCAGTACTTC
>TRBV6-1|once|TRBD1|TRBJ1-3
CASSETGRGNTIYF
TGTGCCAGCAGCGAGACAGGGAGAGGAAACACCATATATTTT
>TRBV5-1|.|TRBD2|TRBJ2-3
CASSFLAGSTDTQYF
TGCGCCAGCAGCTTCCTAGCGGGGAGCACAGATACGCAGTATTTT
>TRBV13|.|TRBD1|TRBJ2-2
CASSPYRGAFAGELFF
TGTGCCAGCAGCCCCTACAGGGGCGCTTTCGCCGGGGAGCTGTTTTTT
>TRBV6-6|.|.|TRBJ2-1
CASSYGGGFNEQFF
TGTGCCAGCAGTTACGGAGGGGGGTTCAATGAGCAGTTCTTC
>TRBV19|.|.|TRBJ2-7
CASSMGGPLYEQYF
TGTGCCAGTAGTATGGGGGGCCCGCTCTACGAGCAGTACTTC
>TRBV5-1|once|TRBD1|TRBJ1-2
CASSINTGGYGYTF
TGCGCCAGCAGCATAAATACAGGGGGATATGGCTACACCTTC
>TRBV7-8|.|.|TRBJ1-3
CASSSPGLGNTIYF
TGTGCCAGCAGCTCCCCGGGGCTAGGAAACACCATATATTTT
>TRBV7-3|.|TRBD2|TRBJ2-3
CASTPTGGALDTQYF
TGTGCCAGCACCCCGACCGGGGGGGCCTTGGATACGCAGTATTTT
>TRBV28|.|.|TRBJ1-5
CASRTPQGQPQHF
TGTGCCAGCAGAACCCCACAGGGACAGCCCCAGCATTTT
>TRBV5-5|.|TRBD1|TRBJ2-5
CASSSYSGQILQETQYF
TGTGCCAGCAGCTCATATTCGGGACAGATCCTTCAAGAGACCCAGTACTTC
>TRBV7-2|.|.|TRBJ1-2
CASSLRGGYTF
TGTGCCAGCAGCCTGCGGGGCGGCTACACCTTC
>TRBV7-9|.|.|TRBJ2-5
CASSLTQETQYF
TGTGCCAGCAGTCTAACCCAAGAGACCCAGTACTTC
>TRBV7-2|.|.|TRBJ1-1
CASSLGPGDGTEAFF
TGTGCCAGCAGCTTAGGTCCAGGGGATGGCACTGAAGCTTTCTTT
>TRBV5-1|.|.|TRBJ1-3
CASSSAPGMENTIYF
TGCGCCAGCAGCTCCGCCCCGGGTATGGAAAACACCATATATTTT
>TRBV29-1|.|.|TRBJ2-7
CSVQDLYEQYF
TGCAGCGTTCAGGATTTGTACGAGCAGTACTTC
>TRBV28|.|TRBD2|TRBJ2-1
CASSFPSSGSRRVNEQFF
TGTGCCAGCAGTTTCCCATCTAGCGGGAGCAGGCGTGTCAATGAGCAGTTCTTC
>TRBV28|.|TRBD2|TRBJ2-1
CASSPSGVASYNEQFF
TGTGCCAGCAGTCCTAGCGGGGTGGCCTCCTACAATGAGCAGTTCTTC
>TRBV6-1|.|.|TRBJ1-5
CASSENSGNNQPQHF
TGTGCCAGCAGTGAAAATTCAGGGAACAATCAGCCCCAGCATTTT
>TRBV5-8|.|TRBD2|TRBJ2-7
CASSLGLAGGFYEQYF
TGTGCCAGCAGCTTAGGACTAGCGGGAGGCTTCTACGAGCAGTACTTC
>TRBV18|few|.|TRBJ2-7
CASSGGSYEQYF
TGTGCCAGCTCAGGGGGGTCCTACGAGCAGTACTTC
>TRBV28|.|TRBD1|TRBJ1-5
CASKFTGAGNQPQHF
TGTGCCAGTAAATTCACAGGGGCGGGGAATCAGCCCCAGCATTTT
>TRBV6-5|.|.|TRBJ1-2
CASSLDNYGYTF
TGTGCCAGCAGTTTAGATAACTATGGCTACACCTTC
>TRBV28|.|TRBD1|TRBJ1-4
CASSGQGAANEKLFF
TGTGCCAGCTCGGGACAGGGCGCGGCTAATGAAAAACTGTTTTTT
>TRBV7-9|.|TRBD2|TRBJ2-3
CASTGGADTQYF
TGTGCCAGCACCGGGGGGGCAGATACGCAGTATTTT
>TRBV28|.|TRBD1|TRBJ1-2
CASRTGTGGAKSYGYTF
TGTGCCAGCAGGACCGGGACAGGGGGCGCGAAGAGCTATGGCTACACCTTC
>TRBV14|few|TRBD1|TRBJ1-2
CASSPDRAASYGYTF
TGTGCCAGCAGCCCGGACAGGGCAGCCAGCTATGGCTACACCTTC
>TRBV10-1|.|.|TRBJ1-3
CASRDGISGNTIYF
TGCGCCAGCCGGGACGGAATCTCTGGAAACACCATATATTTT
>TRBV6-6|.|.|TRBJ2-5
CASSYAGQETQYF
TGTGCCAGCAGTTACGCCGGACAAGAGACCCAGTACTTC
>TRBV7-2|.|.|TRBJ2-3
CAISRGTDTQYF
TGTGCGATTAGCCGGGGCACAGATACGCAGTATTTT
>TRBV5-4|.|TRBD2|TRBJ2-3
CASSSEGLAGSGDTQYF
TGTGCCAGCAGCTCAGAAGGACTAGCGGGCTCGGGAGATACGCAGTATTTT
>TRBV5-1|.|TRBD2|TRBJ2-3
CASSQGLAGGPLDTQYF
TGCGCCAGCAGCCAAGGACTAGCGGGGGGGCCGCTAGATACGCAGTATTTT
>TRBV7-2|.|TRBD1|TRBJ1-6
CASSFRTGDSPLHF
TGTGCCAGCAGCTTCCGGACAGGGGATTCACCCCTCCACTTT
>TRBV27|.|TRBD2|TRBJ2-2
CASSLKPSGNTGELFF
TGTGCCAGCAGTTTAAAGCCTAGCGGGAACACCGGGGAGCTGTTTTTT
>TRBV18|.|.|TRBJ2-5
CASSPGLTETQYF
TGTGCCAGCTCACCCGGACTGACGGAGACCCAGTACTTC
>TRBV7-3|.|.|TRBJ2-3
CASSPTGGGDTQYF
TGTGCCAGCAGCCCGACAGGAGGTGGGGATACGCAGTATTTT
>TRBV19|.|TRBD1|TRBJ1-1
CASRWDSMNTEAFF
TGTGCCAGTAGATGGGACAGCATGAACACTGAAGCTTTCTTT
>TRBV18|.|.|TRBJ1-4
CASSPLLNEKLFF
TGTGCCAGCTCACCTCTCCTGAATGAAAAACTGTTTTTT
>TRBV7-8|.|.|TRBJ1-5
CASSRRNQPQHF
TGTGCCAGCTCCAGGCGAAATCAGCCCCAGCATTTT
>TRBV2|.|.|TRBJ2-5
CASQAEGAGLGAQYF
TGTGCCAGCCAGGCCGAAGGAGCCGGTCTTGGGGCCCAGTACTTC
>TRBV19|few|.|TRBJ2-5
CATSNNRQETQYF
TGTGCCACTAGTAACAACCGCCAAGAGACCCAGTACTTC
>TRBV5-4|.|TRBD1|TRBJ1-3
CASSRTGDSGNTIYF
TGTGCCAGCAGCCGGACAGGGGACTCTGGAAACACCATATATTTT
>TRBV13|.|.|TRBJ2-2
CASSPRGRDTGELFF
TGTGCCAGCAGCCCGCGGGGCAGGGACACCGGGGAGCTGTTTTTT
>TRBV2|.|TRBD1|TRBJ2-2
CASSYGGQGTMNTGELFF
TGTGCCAGCAGTTATGGGGGACAGGGGACGATGAACACCGGGGAGCTGTTTTTT
>TRBV5-1|.|TRBD1|TRBJ2-1
CASSLGRENRDRGLNEQFF
TGCGCCAGCAGCTTAGGGAGGGAGAACCGGGACAGGGGTCTCAATGAGCAGTTCTTC
>TRBV5-4|.|TRBD1|TRBJ2-7
CASSPQGALLMEQYF
TGTGCCAGCAGCCCACAGGGGGCCCTCTTAATGGAGCAGTACTTC
>TRBV4-2|.|.|TRBJ2-3
CASSQEGDTQYF
TGTGCCAGCAGCCAAGAAGGAGATACGCAGTATTTT
>TRBV15|.|.|TRBJ1-1
CATSRGLQGVNTEAFF
TGTGCCACCAGCAGAGGCTTACAGGGCGTGAACACTGAAGCTTTCTTT
>TRBV9|.|.|TRBJ1-2
CASSVGGQPYGYTF
TGTGCCAGCAGCGTAGGCGGACAACCCTATGGCTACACCTTC
>TRBV28|.|.|TRBJ1-2
CASSLNSRAYGYTF
TGTGCCAGCAGTTTAAACAGCAGAGCCTATGGCTACACCTTC
>TRBV5-1|.|.|TRBJ2-3
CASSFDSLSSTDTQYF
TGCGCCAGCAGCTTTGACAGCCTCTCTAGCACAGATACGCAGTATTTT